These T cell receptor beta chains were read from a single sample in a study of CD8 T cells in ankylosing spondylitis. One entry per CDR3 protein, called by TCRdb with MiXCR from the 5' RACE reads. This repertoire shows roughly 230,000 distinct CDR3 sequences, about 10% found once; its top ten account for 2% to 3%. The specimen was blood, either unsorted or a sorted T cell fraction (not recorded which). These receptor sequences come from a male donor with ankylosing spondylitis or in good health (not recorded which). The CDR3 runs from the conserved cysteine through the conserved F or W. A D gene is named only where the DNA matches it firmly. For some rows the clone size is stated as once, few or many, or as a class when expanded; others skip it.

>TRBJ2-2|NA|many|TRBV10-1
TGCGCCAGCAGTGAGCGGGACACCGGGGAGCTGTTTTTT
CASSERDTGELFF
>TRBJ2-2|NA|few|TRBV12-3/TRBV12-4
TGTGCCAGCAGATCCGGAAAGAGCTACACCGGGGAGCTGTTTTTT
CASRSGKSYTGELFF
>TRBJ1-1|NA|few|TRBV7-2
TGTGCCAGCAGCCCCGGCCGAAGAACCGGGGCTGAAGCTTTCTTT
CASSPGRRTGAEAFF
>TRBJ1-1|TRBD1|many|TRBV5-1
TGCGCCAGCAGCGCCGGGACAGGGGTGAACACTGAAGCTTTCTTT
CASSAGTGVNTEAFF
>TRBJ2-5|NA|many|TRBV21-1
TGTGCCAGTACCGAACTAGCGGGAGCGATGACCCAGTACTTC
CASTELAGAMTQYF
>TRBJ2-1|NA|many|TRBV20-1
TGCAGTGCTAGAGGGCACTACAATGAGCAGTTCTTC
CSARGHYNEQFF
>TRBJ2-3|TRBD2|many|TRBV20-1
TGCAGTGCTAGCGGGGGGAGCACAGATACGCAGTATTTT
CSASGGSTDTQYF
>TRBJ2-5|NA|many|TRBV9
TGTGCCAGCAGCCCCCCGGACTTACAAGAGACCCAGTACTTC
CASSPPDLQETQYF
>TRBJ2-7|NA|many|TRBV12-5
TGTGCTAGTGGTCCGTACTACGAGCAGTACTTC
CASGPYYEQYF
>TRBJ2-7|TRBD2|many|TRBV10-2
TGCGCCAGCAGTGACCGACTAGCGGAAGCCTACGAGCAGTACTTC
CASSDRLAEAYEQYF
>TRBJ2-7|TRBD2|NA|TRBV11-2
TGTGCCAGCAGCCGTAATTCTCCGGGACTAGCGGGAAAGAGCCCCTACGAGCAGTACTTC
CASSRNSPGLAGKSPYEQYF
>TRBJ1-1|NA|many|TRBV29-1
TGCAGCGTTGAGTTGTGGTCCATGAACACTGAAGCTTTCTTT
CSVELWSMNTEAFF
>TRBJ1-2|NA|many|TRBV21-1
TGTGCCAGCAGCAAAAAGGGCCCGAAACAGGGGGCTAACTATGGCTACACCTTC
CASSKKGPKQGANYGYTF
>TRBJ2-3|TRBD2|many|TRBV29-1
TGCAGCGTTAGCGGGAGGGCACCGGAGGATACGCAGTATTTT
CSVSGRAPEDTQYF
>TRBJ2-7|NA|many|TRBV20-1
TGCAGTGCTAACGGGAGATCCTACGAGCAGTACTTC
CSANGRSYEQYF
>TRBJ2-7|NA|many|TRBV15
TGTGCCACCAGCAGAGATTTGGGGGCCTCCTACGAGCAGTACTTC
CATSRDLGASYEQYF
>TRBJ2-1|TRBD2|many|TRBV10-3
TGTGCCATCAGTGAGACTAGCGGGCCCTACAATGAGCAGTTCTTC
CAISETSGPYNEQFF
>TRBJ1-3|TRBD1|many|TRBV3-1
TGTGCCAGCAGCCAAGATTTAAGGACAGGGGCTTCCTCTGGAAACACCATATATTTT
CASSQDLRTGASSGNTIYF
>TRBJ1-2|TRBD1|many|TRBV5-5
TGTGCCAGCAGCTTATCTGGGACAGGGGTAGGCTACACCTTC
CASSLSGTGVGYTF
>TRBJ2-7|NA|many|TRBV4-2
TGTGCCAGCAGCCAAGATCTGGGACCTTTCTACGAGCAGTACTTC
CASSQDLGPFYEQYF
>TRBJ2-1|NA|many|TRBV9
TGTGCCAGCAGCGCCCAAACCTTTCGCTCCTACAATGAGCAGTTCTTC
CASSAQTFRSYNEQFF
>TRBJ2-5|NA|few|TRBV7-9
TGTGCCAGCAGCTTAGTTCCGGGAGCTATGGAGACCCAGTACTTC
CASSLVPGAMETQYF
>TRBJ2-2|NA|many|TRBV7-2
TGTGCCAGCAGCTTAGGTACCCGGACTGCCGTCGGGGAGCTGTTTTTT
CASSLGTRTAVGELFF
>TRBJ2-7|NA|NA|TRBV27
TGTGCCAGCAGTTTATTCCGTCTCGGGTACGAGCAGTACTTC
CASSLFRLGYEQYF
>TRBJ1-1|NA|many|TRBV6-1
TGTGCCAGCATGGGATATGGTGAAGCTTTCTTT
CASMGYGEAFF
>TRBJ1-2|TRBD1|many|TRBV9
TGTGCCAGCAGCATTGGGACAGCGAAGAACTATGGCTACACCTTC
CASSIGTAKNYGYTF
>TRBJ2-5|NA|many|TRBV15
TGTGCCACCAGCAGAGATCGGGGGGAGACCCAGTACTTC
CATSRDRGETQYF
>TRBJ2-7|TRBD2|many|TRBV30
TGTGCCTGGAACGAGCGGGGGCTTCTAACAGAGCAGTACTTC
CAWNERGLLTEQYF
>TRBJ2-1|NA|NA|TRBV7-6
TGTGCCAGCAGCTTAACTGGGACGACAACCCCCTCCCTTTACAATGAGCAGTTCTTC
CASSLTGTTTPSLYNEQFF
>TRBJ2-7|NA|many|TRBV3-1
TGTGCCAGCAGCCAGACCTTAGGCTACGAGCAGTACTTC
CASSQTLGYEQYF
>TRBJ2-7|TRBD2|NA|TRBV7-9
TGTGCCAGCAGCCCCATGTACGGGACTAGCGGGAGCAGATCCTACGAGCAGTACTTC
CASSPMYGTSGSRSYEQYF
>TRBJ2-7|NA|few|TRBV10-2
TGCGCCAGCAGAGTCCGTGACAGCTCCTACGAGCAGTACTTC
CASRVRDSSYEQYF
>TRBJ1-3|TRBD1|NA|TRBV7-9
TGTGCCAGCAGCTTAGGACAGGGAATTCGAAACACCATATATTTT
CASSLGQGIRNTIYF
>TRBJ2-7|NA|many|TRBV2
TGTGCCAGCAGTGCGGGGCGCAACTACGAGCAGTACTTC
CASSAGRNYEQYF
>TRBJ2-7|NA|NA|TRBV6-1
TGTGCCAGCAGACCGCGGACGTCCAGCTCCTACGAGCAGTACTTC
CASRPRTSSSYEQYF
>TRBJ2-5|NA|NA|TRBV24-1
TGTGCCACCAGTGATTCCGGGACACCGCAAGAGACCCAGTACTTC
CATSDSGTPQETQYF
>TRBJ1-1|NA|many|TRBV29-1
TGCAGCGTTCTTCAGACAGGATTTACTGAAGCTTTCTTT
CSVLQTGFTEAFF
>TRBJ2-1|TRBD2|many|TRBV4-1
TGCGCCAGCAGCCAAGAGACTAGCGGCTACAATGAGCAGTTCTTC
CASSQETSGYNEQFF
>TRBJ1-1|NA|many|TRBV20-1
TGCAGTGCAAGGACGCTGAACACTGAAGCTTTCTTT
CSARTLNTEAFF
>TRBJ1-4|NA|many|TRBV5-1
TGCGCCAGCGCGGACTTCACTAATGAAAAACTGTTTTTT
CASADFTNEKLFF
>TRBJ2-7|NA|many|TRBV5-1
TGCGCCAGCAGCATCGGACAGACTTACGAGCAGTACTTC
CASSIGQTYEQYF
>TRBJ2-7|TRBD2|many|TRBV12-3/TRBV12-4
TGTGCCAGCAGTTTCGGGGGGACGTCTCTCTACGAGCAGTACTTC
CASSFGGTSLYEQYF
>TRBJ2-7|TRBD2|NA|TRBV7-6
TGTGCCAGCAGCTTAGAGAGGCGTGGACTAGCGGACTCCTACGAGCAGTACTTC
CASSLERRGLADSYEQYF
>TRBJ1-2|TRBD1|few|TRBV20-1
TGCATCTCGGACAGGGCAAATGGCTACACCTTC
CISDRANGYTF
>TRBJ2-7|NA|many|TRBV19
TGTGCCAGTAGTACGCCAAGGGCGTCCGAGCAGTACTTC
CASSTPRASEQYF
>TRBJ2-2|NA|NA|TRBV19
TGTGCCAGTAGTATGCAGGGTGGCACCGGGGAGCTGTTTTTT
CASSMQGGTGELFF
>TRBJ1-2|NA|many|TRBV10-3
TGTGCCACCCAGAGGGGAGGGAACTATGGCTACACCTTC
CATQRGGNYGYTF
>TRBJ1-2|NA|many|TRBV12-3/TRBV12-4
TGTGCCAGCAGTGGGGGCTCCGGCGGCTACACCTTC
CASSGGSGGYTF
>TRBJ1-1|NA|NA|TRBV6-1
TGTGCCAGCAAGACCGGGACGGTGAACACTGAAGCTTTCTTT
CASKTGTVNTEAFF
>TRBJ1-2|NA|many|TRBV6-1
TGTGCCAGCAGTCCTAACTCAGCTGGCTACACCTTC
CASSPNSAGYTF
>TRBJ2-7|NA|many|TRBV11-2
TGTGCCAGCAGCTTAACGCCGGGAACCGCATCCTACGAGCAGTACTTC
CASSLTPGTASYEQYF
>TRBJ2-3|NA|many|TRBV12-3/TRBV12-4
TGTGCCAGCAGCAAAACTAGCCTGATGACAGATACGCAGTATTTT
CASSKTSLMTDTQYF
>TRBJ1-1|NA|NA|TRBV30
TGTGCCTGGACCCGGACCGGTGAAGCTTTCTTT
CAWTRTGEAFF
>TRBJ2-5|TRBD1|many|TRBV5-1
TGCGCCAGCAGCCCATCCGAAGGGGGCACGAGGGAGACCCAGTACTTC
CASSPSEGGTRETQYF
>TRBJ1-1|TRBD1|many|TRBV30
TGTGCCCGGAGGGCGGAGGGGGCGGGTGAAGCTTTCTTT
CARRAEGAGEAFF
>TRBJ2-1|TRBD1|NA|TRBV29-1
TGCAGCGTGACCGGGACAGGGGATTACAATGAGCAGTTCTTC
CSVTGTGDYNEQFF
>TRBJ2-7|NA|few|TRBV12-3/TRBV12-4
TGTGCCAGTAAACAGGGCTACGAGCAGTACTTC
CASKQGYEQYF